Here is one T cell receptor (beta chain) with its context. Antigen specificity is unknown. The data were taken from a study of PD-1 blockade in classical Hodgkin lymphoma. Study-level findings and limits: Diversity in CD4+ TCRs, unlike that measured in CD8+ TCRs, had risen significantly by C4D1.

Germline lookup yields CDR1 ENHRY and CDR2 SYGVKD. Trimming removed 7 bases at V and 1 base at J, with 14 bases between. The CDR3 covers 14 residues. Clones were sequenced by immunoSEQ multiplex PCR, and TCRdb holds only the in-frame ones, with some missing. The repertoire holds 35,000 to 45,000 clones, with more than 75% as singletons. All patients relapsed after autologous stem cell transplantation, and brentuximab vedotin exposure varied. Complete response, partial response or progressive disease was recorded as best response. This specimen consisted of peripheral blood mononuclear cells (PBMCs), obtained at baseline. This receptor was taken from a human donor with classical Hodgkin lymphoma. The J gene is TRBJ2-7, the V gene TRBV10-3; the D is unclear. CDR3 loop: CAIIPGPTSYEQYF. DNA for the CDR3: TGTGCCATCATTCCGGGCCCAACTTCCTACGAGCAGTACTTC.